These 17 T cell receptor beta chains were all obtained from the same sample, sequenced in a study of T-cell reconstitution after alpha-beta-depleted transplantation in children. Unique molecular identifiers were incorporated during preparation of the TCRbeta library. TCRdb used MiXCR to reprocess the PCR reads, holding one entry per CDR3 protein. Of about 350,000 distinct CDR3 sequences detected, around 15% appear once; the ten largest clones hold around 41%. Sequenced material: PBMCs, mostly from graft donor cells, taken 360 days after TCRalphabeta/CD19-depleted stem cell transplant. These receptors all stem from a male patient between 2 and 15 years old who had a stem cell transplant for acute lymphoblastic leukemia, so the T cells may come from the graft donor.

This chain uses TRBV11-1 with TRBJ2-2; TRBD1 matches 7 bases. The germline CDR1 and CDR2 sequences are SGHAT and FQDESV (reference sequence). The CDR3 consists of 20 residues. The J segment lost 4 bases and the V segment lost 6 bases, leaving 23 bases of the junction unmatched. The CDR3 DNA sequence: TGTGCCAGCAGGTCTCGAGACAGGGTCGCGGATTCGGATGGCACCGGGGAGCTGTTTTTT. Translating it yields CASRSRDRVADSDGTGELFF.

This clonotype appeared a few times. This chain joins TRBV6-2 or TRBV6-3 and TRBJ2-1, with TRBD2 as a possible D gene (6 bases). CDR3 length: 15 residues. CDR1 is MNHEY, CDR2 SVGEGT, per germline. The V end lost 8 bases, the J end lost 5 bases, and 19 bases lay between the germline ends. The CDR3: CASLNLAGRNNEQFF. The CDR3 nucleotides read TGTGCCAGCCTTAACCTGGCGGGACGGAACAATGAGCAGTTCTTC.

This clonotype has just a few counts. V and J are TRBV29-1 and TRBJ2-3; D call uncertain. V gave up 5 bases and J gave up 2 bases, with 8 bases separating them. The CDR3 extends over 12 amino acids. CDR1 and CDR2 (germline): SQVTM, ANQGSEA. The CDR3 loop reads CSVRSITDTQYF. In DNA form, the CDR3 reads TGCAGCGTTCGGTCGATCACAGATACGCAGTATTTT.

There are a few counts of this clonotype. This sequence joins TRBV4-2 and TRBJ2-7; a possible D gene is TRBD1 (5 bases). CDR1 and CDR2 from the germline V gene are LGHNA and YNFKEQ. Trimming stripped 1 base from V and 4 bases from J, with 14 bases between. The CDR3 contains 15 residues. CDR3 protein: CASSQARGASYEQYF. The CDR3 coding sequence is TGTGCCAGCAGCCAAGCCCGTGGGGCCTCTTACGAGCAGTACTTC.

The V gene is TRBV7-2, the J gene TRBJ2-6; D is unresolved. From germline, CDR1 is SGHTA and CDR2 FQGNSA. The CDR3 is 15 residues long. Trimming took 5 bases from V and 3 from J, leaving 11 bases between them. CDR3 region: CASSPVRLGANVLTF. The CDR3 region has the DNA TGTGCCAGCAGCCCTGTGAGGCTTGGGGCCAACGTCCTGACTTTC.

Written as DNA, the CDR3 is TGCAGTGCAGGGAAGGGCAGCATGAACACTGAAGCTTTCTTT. Its protein is CSAGKGSMNTEAFF. This sequence joins TRBV20-1 and TRBJ1-1; D remains ambiguous. Deletions cut 6 bases from V and 0 bases from J, with 14 bases between. The germline gives CDR1 DFQATT, CDR2 SNEGSKA (reference sequence). The CDR3 consists of 14 residues.

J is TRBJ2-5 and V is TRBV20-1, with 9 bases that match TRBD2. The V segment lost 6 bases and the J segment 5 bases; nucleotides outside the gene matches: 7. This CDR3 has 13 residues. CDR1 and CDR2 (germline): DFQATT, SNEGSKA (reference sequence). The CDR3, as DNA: TGCAGTGCCGCGGGAGGGTGGGCGGAGACCCAGTACTTC. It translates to CSAAGGWAETQYF.

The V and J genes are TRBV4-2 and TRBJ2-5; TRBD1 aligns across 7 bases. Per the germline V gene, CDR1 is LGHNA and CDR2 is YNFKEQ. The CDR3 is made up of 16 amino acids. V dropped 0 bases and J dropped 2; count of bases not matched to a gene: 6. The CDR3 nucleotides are TGTGCCAGCAGCCAAGATCCAGCCAGGGGGCAAGAGACCCAGTACTTC. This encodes CASSQDPARGQETQYF.

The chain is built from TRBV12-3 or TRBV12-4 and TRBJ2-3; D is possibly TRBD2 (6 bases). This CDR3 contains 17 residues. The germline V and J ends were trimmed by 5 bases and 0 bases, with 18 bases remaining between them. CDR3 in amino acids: CASSPPRDSESTDTQYF. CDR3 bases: TGTGCCAGCAGTCCCCCCCGGGACTCCGAAAGCACAGATACGCAGTATTTT.

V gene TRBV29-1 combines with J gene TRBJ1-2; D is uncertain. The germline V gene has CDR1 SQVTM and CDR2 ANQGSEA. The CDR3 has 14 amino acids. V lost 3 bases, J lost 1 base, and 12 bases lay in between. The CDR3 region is CSVDIEDLNYGYTF. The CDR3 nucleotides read TGCAGCGTTGATATCGAGGACCTTAACTATGGCTACACCTTC.

CDR3 sequence reads: CASSYHRDTGAYEQYF. CDR3 bases: TGTGCCAGCAGTTACCATCGGGACACCGGGGCTTACGAGCAGTACTTC. The chain uses TRBV6-2 or TRBV6-3 and TRBJ2-7; possibly TRBD1 for D (6 bases). V was shortened by 2 bases and J by 4 bases, with 18 bases between the two germline ends. Germline V gives CDR1 MNHEY, CDR2 SVGEGT. The CDR3 totals 16 residues.

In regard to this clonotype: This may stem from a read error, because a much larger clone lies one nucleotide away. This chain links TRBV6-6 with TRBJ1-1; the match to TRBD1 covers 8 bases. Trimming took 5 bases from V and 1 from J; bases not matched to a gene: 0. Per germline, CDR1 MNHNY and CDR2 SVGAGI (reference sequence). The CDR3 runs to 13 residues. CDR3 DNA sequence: TGTGCCAGCAGTGACAGGGGGAACACTGAAGCTTTCTTT. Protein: CASSDRGNTEAFF.

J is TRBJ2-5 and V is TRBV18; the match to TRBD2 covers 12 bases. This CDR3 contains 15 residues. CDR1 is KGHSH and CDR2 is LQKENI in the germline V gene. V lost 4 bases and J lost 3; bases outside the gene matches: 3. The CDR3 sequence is CASSQRLAGEETQYF. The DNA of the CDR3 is TGTGCCAGCTCACAACGACTAGCGGGAGAAGAGACCCAGTACTTC.

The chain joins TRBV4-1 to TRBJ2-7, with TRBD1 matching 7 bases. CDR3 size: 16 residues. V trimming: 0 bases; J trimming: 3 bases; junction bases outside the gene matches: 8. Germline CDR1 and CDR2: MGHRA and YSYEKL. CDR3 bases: TGCGCCAGCAGCCAAGAGAGTACCAGGGGGAACTACGAGCAGTACTTC. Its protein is CASSQESTRGNYEQYF.

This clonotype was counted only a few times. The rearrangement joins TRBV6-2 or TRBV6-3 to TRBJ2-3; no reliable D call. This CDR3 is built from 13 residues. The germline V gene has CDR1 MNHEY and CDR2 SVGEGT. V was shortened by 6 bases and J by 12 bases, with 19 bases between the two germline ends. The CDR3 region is CASRLTQLPPQYF. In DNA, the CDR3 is TGTGCCAGCAGGCTAACGCAACTACCCCCACAGTATTTT.

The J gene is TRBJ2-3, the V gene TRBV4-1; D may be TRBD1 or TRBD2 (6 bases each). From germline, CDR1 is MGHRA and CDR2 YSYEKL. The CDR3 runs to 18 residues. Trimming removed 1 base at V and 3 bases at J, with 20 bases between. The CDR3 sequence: CASSQVWLPGAGTDTQYF. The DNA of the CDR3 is TGCGCCAGCAGCCAAGTTTGGCTCCCAGGGGCGGGGACAGATACGCAGTATTTT.

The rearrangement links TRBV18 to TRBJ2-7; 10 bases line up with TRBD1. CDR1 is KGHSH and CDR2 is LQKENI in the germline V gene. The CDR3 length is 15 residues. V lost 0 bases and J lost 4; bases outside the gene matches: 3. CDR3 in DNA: TGTGCCAGCTCACCACCGGGACAGGGGATTTACGAGCAGTACTTC. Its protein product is CASSPPGQGIYEQYF.